These 20 T cell receptor beta chains originate from one sample sequenced in a study of identical twins. TCRdb re-called the 5' RACE reads through MiXCR, storing one row per CDR3 protein. The sample records hundreds of thousands of distinct CDR3 sequences, approximately 13% being singletons. In addition, the sample was reused for a study of yellow fever vaccine responses in identical twins.

The sample consisted of PBMCs. These TCRs come from a woman between 18 and 29 years old in good health.

Written as DNA, the CDR3 is TGTGCCAGCAGTTCGCTGGCAAGGGATTCACCCCTCCACTTT. The encoded protein is CASSSLARDSPLHF. The chain combines TRBV12-3 or TRBV12-4 with TRBJ1-6; D is ambiguous. Trimming cost V 4 bases and J 8 bases, with 12 bases left between them. CDR3 size: 14 residues.

This clonotype was counted a few times. The chain combines TRBV3-1 with TRBJ2-5; TRBD2 aligns across 13 bases. The CDR3 sequence is 17 residues long. CDR1 and CDR2 from the germline V gene are LGHDT and YNNKEL (reference sequence). The J segment lost 1 base and the V segment lost 3 bases, leaving 5 bases of the junction unmatched. The DNA of the CDR3 is TGTGCCAGCAGCCACCCGGGACTAGCGGGATTCCAAGAGACCCAGTACTTC. Its translation is CASSHPGLAGFQETQYF.

This clonotype has a handful of counts. The rearrangement uses TRBV7-3 and TRBJ2-2; 10 bases fit TRBD2. The germline V gene encodes CDR1 SGHTA and CDR2 FQGTGA. This CDR3 region has 19 residues. V dropped 5 bases and J dropped 1; count of bases not matched to a gene: 13. As DNA, the CDR3 is TGTGCCAGCAGCCTGCTGCGGAGTAGCGGGAGGCTGAACACCGGGGAGCTGTTTTTT. Translating gives CASSLLRSSGRLNTGELFF.

This clonotype has ten or more counts. This chain connects TRBV7-9 to TRBJ1-1; D not resolved. CDR3 length: 12 amino acids. V dropped 1 base and J dropped 4 bases, with 4 bases sitting between them. Germline loops: CDR1 SEHNR, CDR2 FQNEAQ (reference sequence). The chain's CDR3 is CASSLELTEAFF. The CDR3 region has the DNA TGTGCCAGCAGCTTAGAACTCACTGAAGCTTTCTTT.

This clonotype was seen a handful of times. V usage is TRBV6-1 and J usage is TRBJ2-5, with D possibly called TRBD1 or TRBD2 (6 bases each). CDR3 length: 17 residues. The germline gives CDR1 MNHNS, CDR2 SASEGT. V was pared by 5 bases and J by 5 bases, with 24 bases between. CDR3: CASSSNGRGGNWETQYF. As DNA, the CDR3 is TGTGCCAGCAGTAGTAACGGGAGAGGGGGTAACTGGGAGACCCAGTACTTC.

The chain joins TRBV6-1 to TRBJ2-6; 7 bases map to TRBD1. The V segment lost 6 bases and the J segment 0 bases; nucleotides outside the gene matches: 5. The germline V gene has CDR1 MNHNS and CDR2 SASEGT. There are 16 residues in the CDR3. CDR3: CASRAGTASGANVLTF. The CDR3 DNA sequence: TGTGCCAGCAGGGCCGGGACAGCCTCTGGGGCCAACGTCCTGACTTTC.

The chain couples TRBV6-5 to TRBJ2-7, with D uncertain. Trimming shortened V by 0 bases and J by 3 bases, and 9 bases separated the two germline ends. The CDR3 contains 14 residues. Germline loops: CDR1 MNHEY, CDR2 SVGAGI. The CDR3 DNA reads as TGTGCCAGCAGTTACTCGAGAGCAAACTACGAGCAGTACTTC. As protein: CASSYSRANYEQYF.

This clonotype was counted a few times. The chain employs TRBV2 and TRBJ2-7, with 8 positions matching TRBD2. The length of the CDR3 is 13 residues. V trimming: 10 bases; J trimming: 3 bases; junction bases outside the gene matches: 8. Germline values: CDR1 SNHLY, CDR2 FYNNEI. CDR3 coding DNA: TGTGCCACCCGCCAGCGGGGGAACTACGAGCAGTACTTC. Protein: CATRQRGNYEQYF.

This clonotype was counted ten times or more. In DNA, the CDR3 is TGTGCCAGCAGCCGGACAGGGGGTTCCACCGGGGAGCTGTTTTTT. Protein sequence: CASSRTGGSTGELFF. The chain carries TRBV12-3 or TRBV12-4 and TRBJ2-2; 10 bases are shared with TRBD1. This CDR3 is built from 15 residues. The V and J ends lost 6 bases and 4 bases, in that order; junction bases with no gene match: 5.

This clonotype appeared a few times. The chain carries TRBV2 and TRBJ2-2; TRBD2 matches 8 bases. This CDR3 is 18 amino acids long. Losses at the gene ends were 5 bases for V and 3 bases for J; bases not matched to a gene: 14. Germline CDR1 is SNHLY and CDR2 is FYNNEI. CDR3 coding DNA: TGTGCCAGCAGTTCCCTGACTAGCGTCAACGTGGACACCGGGGAGCTGTTTTTT. It codes for CASSSLTSVNVDTGELFF. The whole variable domain, filled in from reference TRBV2 and TRBJ2-2, reads EPEVTQTPSHQVTQMGQEVILRCVPISNHLYFYWYRQILGQKVEFLVSFYNNEISEKSEIFDDQFSVERPDGSNFTLKIRSTKLEDSAMYFCASSSLTSVNVDTGELFFGEGSRLTVL.

The rearrangement uses TRBV4-1 and TRBJ2-3; 9 positions match TRBD2. Germline loops: CDR1 MGHRA, CDR2 YSYEKL. The CDR3 extends over 19 amino acids. Trimming removed 5 bases from V and 1 base from J; junction bases left unmatched: 16. The CDR3 reads CASSSKGGGRAPGTDTQYF. Here the CDR3 DNA reads TGCGCCAGCAGCTCGAAGGGGGGCGGGAGGGCCCCGGGCACAGATACGCAGTATTTT.

This clonotype was counted many times. The gene calls are TRBV5-1 and TRBJ2-2, with 12 bases that match TRBD2. Trimming removed 4 bases from V and 6 bases from J; junction bases left unmatched: 4. The CDR3 loop spans 15 amino acids. Germline V gene data show CDR1 as SGHRS and CDR2 as YFSETQ. For the CDR3, the DNA is TGCGCCAGCAGCGAGACTAGCGGGAGCGCCGGGGAGCTGTTTTTT. Protein: CASSETSGSAGELFF.

This clonotype has more than one count but fewer than ten. V usage is TRBV25-1 and J usage is TRBJ2-1, with D tentatively TRBD2 (7 bases). In germline, CDR1 is MGHDK, CDR2 SYGVNS. The length of the CDR3 is 12 residues. Trimming took 8 bases from V and 9 from J, leaving 14 bases between them. The CDR3 region has the DNA TGTGCCAGCCAGAGGGGGGGAGGTGAGCAGTTCTTC. Translation gives CASQRGGGEQFF.

This chain uses TRBV5-1 with TRBJ1-1; D is possibly TRBD1 (6 bases). CDR1 SGHRS and CDR2 YFSETQ come from the germline V gene. The length of the CDR3 is 15 residues. V was cut by 5 bases and J by 3 bases, with 17 bases left in between. CDR3 sequence reads: CASSPGRGRDTEAFF. As DNA, the CDR3 is TGCGCCAGCAGTCCCGGTAGGGGGAGGGACACTGAAGCTTTCTTT.

This clonotype appeared many times. This chain connects TRBV28 to TRBJ2-5; 7 positions match TRBD2. V lost 3 bases, J lost 3 bases, and 19 bases stayed unmatched. This CDR3 has 19 amino acids. CDR1 MDHEN and CDR2 SYDVKM come from the germline V gene. CDR3: CASSLPTQGLGLPEETQYF. The CDR3 DNA reads as TGTGCCAGCAGTTTGCCCACCCAGGGCCTGGGACTACCTGAAGAGACCCAGTACTTC.

The J gene is TRBJ1-2, the V gene TRBV6-2 or TRBV6-3, with D possibly TRBD1 on 6 matching bases. V was clipped by 10 bases and J by 5 bases, with 14 bases between them. CDR3 length equals 12 residues. The germline CDR1 and CDR2 sequences are MNHEY and SVGEGT. The CDR3 sequence is CATHRGGYGYTF. Written as DNA, the CDR3 is TGTGCCACTCACAGAGGGGGATATGGCTACACCTTC.

This clonotype showed up just a few times. The rearrangement joins TRBV21-1 to TRBJ1-1. TRBV21-1 is a recognized pseudogene. The CDR3 contains 12 residues. CDR3: CASSPVHTEAFF. CDR3 bases: TGTGCCAGCAGCCCGGTCCACACTGAAGCTTTCTTT.

The genes are TRBV18 and TRBJ2-5; D tentatively reads TRBD1 or TRBD2 (7 bases each). The CDR3 is 17 amino acids. V was shortened by 4 bases and J by 4 bases, with 22 bases between the two germline ends. The V gene's germline CDR1 is KGHSH and CDR2 LQKENI. CDR3 in DNA: TGTGCCAGCTCACGACTAGCTGGGACAGATAGAGGAGAGACCCAGTACTTC. Residues: CASSRLAGTDRGETQYF.

The chain has TRBV25-1 and TRBJ1-2; the D is unclear. With 0 bases removed from V and 8 bases from J, the gap between germline ends came to 10 bases. CDR3 size: 13 residues. CDR1 and CDR2 from the germline V gene are MGHDK and SYGVNS. CDR3 residues: CASSEYRGLGYTF. CDR3 nucleotides: TGTGCCAGCAGTGAATATCGAGGGCTCGGCTACACCTTC.

A few counts support this clonotype. The CDR3 here is CASRPTGQGANEQYV. In DNA, the CDR3 is TGTGCCAGCAGACCAACGGGACAGGGGGCGAACGAGCAGTACGTC. The gene calls are TRBV6-1 and TRBJ2-7; 12 nucleotides line up with TRBD1. Germline V gene sequence: CDR1 MNHNS, CDR2 SASEGT. J lost 5 bases, V lost 6 bases, and 8 bases had no gene match. This CDR3 is built from 15 residues.